Described below is a single T cell receptor beta chain sequence and its context. No cognate antigen has been identified for it. Base-call qualities are not available, and no considerably larger clone is one nucleotide away. The immunoSEQ Assay, a bias-controlled multiplex PCR, was used to amplify TCRbeta CDR3 regions from genomic DNA. From the authors' description of their analysis: Within the assay, amplification of reference gene primers was used to estimate how many nucleated cells each sample contained. To quantify the absolute abundance of each unique TCRbeta CDR3 rearrangement, sequence reads were collapsed and filtered. For each sample, productive Simpson clonality was calculated as the square root of Simpson's diversity index over productive rearrangements. TCRdb carries this immuneACCESS record with in-frame sequences only. Its versions omit some clonotypes, under half of them owing to an unresolved V gene in the studies checked, with the rest unexplained. V, J and clone size were drawn from that table, and D and trimming were deduced from the DNA. The sample table lists 56,000 or so clones, more than 90% of them with a count of one. In total, the top ten clones hold around 6% of the sample.

This specimen belongs to a study of blood T cell repertoires in COVID-19 (TCRdb year 2020). Some background on the complete study: Samples covering the acute and convalescent phases of COVID-19 were provided by collaborators in the United States, Italy and Spain. Deeply sampled blood TCRbeta repertoires from subjects exposed to, actively infected with, or recovered from COVID-19 were included in the dataset. HLA class I and class II types, where available, came from metadata supplied by the sample provider rather than from assay-based typing. The repertoires were released in a freely available public database intended as a resource for research on the immune response to SARS-CoV-2. Samples were obtained from the ongoing ImmuneRACE study (first 160 participants) and from over a thousand subjects provided by 6 global collaborators. A de-identified subject ID, COVID-19 status, age in years and sex were almost always included in the sample metadata. The prospective study material was composed of cDNA or gDNA derived from T cells, B-cell-depleted T cells, or PBMCs. General findings and caveats noted by the study authors: The quantity of clinical and demographic metadata differed by source and by participant and was supplied without curation.

Collaborating institutions collected whole blood in K2EDTA tubes following their own protocols. For TCRbeta analysis, collaborators shipped samples in one of three forms: frozen whole blood, isolated PBMCs, or DNA extracted from either of those sample types. CDR1 and CDR2, looked up from the germline V gene, are MGHDK and SYGVNS. The CDR3 contains 15 residues, cysteine and phenylalanine counted. The kept DNA is CDR3 alone, 45 bases in frame from the first base. Trimming takes 4 bases off V and 5 bases off J; junction bases not matched to a gene: 4. The sample was peripheral blood. The source is a man aged 50-59 years with active COVID-19. The rearranged chain carries TRBV25-1 and TRBJ2-3, with 12 bases matching TRBD2. Here the CDR3 is given as CASSASGGAGDTQYF. The nucleotide sequence is given as TGTGCCAGCAGTGCTAGCGGGGGGGCCGGAGATACGCAGTATTTT. The reference TRBV25-1 and TRBJ2-3 proteins fill in what lies around the CDR3, so the full variable domain reads EADIYQTPRYLVIGTGKKITLECSQTMGHDKMYWYQQDPGMELHLIHYSYGVNSTEKGDLSSESTVSRIRTEHFPLTLESARPSHTSQYLCASSASGGAGDTQYFGPGTRLTVL.